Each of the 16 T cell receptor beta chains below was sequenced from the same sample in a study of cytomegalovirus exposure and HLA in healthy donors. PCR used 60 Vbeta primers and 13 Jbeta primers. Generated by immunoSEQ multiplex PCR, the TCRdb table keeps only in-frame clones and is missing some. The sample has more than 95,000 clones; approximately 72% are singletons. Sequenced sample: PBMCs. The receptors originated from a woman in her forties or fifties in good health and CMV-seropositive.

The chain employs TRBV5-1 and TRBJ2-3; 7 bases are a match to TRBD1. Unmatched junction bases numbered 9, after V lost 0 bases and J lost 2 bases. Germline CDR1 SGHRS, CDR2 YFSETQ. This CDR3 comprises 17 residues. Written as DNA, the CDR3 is TGCGCCAGCAGCTTGGCTAAACAGGGGTGGTCCACAGATACGCAGTATTTT. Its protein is CASSLAKQGWSTDTQYF.

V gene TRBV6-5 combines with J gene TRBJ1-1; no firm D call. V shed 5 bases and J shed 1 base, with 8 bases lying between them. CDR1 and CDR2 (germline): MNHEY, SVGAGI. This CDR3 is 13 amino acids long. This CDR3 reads CASSEWQNTEAFF. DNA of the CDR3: TGTGCCAGCAGTGAATGGCAGAACACTGAAGCTTTCTTT.

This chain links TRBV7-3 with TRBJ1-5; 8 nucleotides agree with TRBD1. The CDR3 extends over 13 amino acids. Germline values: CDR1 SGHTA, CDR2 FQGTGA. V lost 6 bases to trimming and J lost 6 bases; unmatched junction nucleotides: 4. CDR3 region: CASSLQGGQPQHF. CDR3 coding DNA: TGTGCCAGCAGTCTACAGGGGGGTCAGCCCCAGCATTTT.

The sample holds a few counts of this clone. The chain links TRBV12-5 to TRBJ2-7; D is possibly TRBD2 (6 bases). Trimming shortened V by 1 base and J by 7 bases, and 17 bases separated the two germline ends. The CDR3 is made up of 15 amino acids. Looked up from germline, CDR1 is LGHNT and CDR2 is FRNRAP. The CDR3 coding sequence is TGTGCTAGTGGTTTGGGCCGGTCCCCGGCGGGGGAGCAGTACTTC. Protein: CASGLGRSPAGEQYF.

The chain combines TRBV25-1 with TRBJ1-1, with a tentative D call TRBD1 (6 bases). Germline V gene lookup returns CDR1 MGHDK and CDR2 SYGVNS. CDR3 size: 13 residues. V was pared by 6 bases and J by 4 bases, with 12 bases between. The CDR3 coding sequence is TGTGCCAGCAGCAGGGGCCCAGTCACTGAAGCTTTCTTT. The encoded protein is CASSRGPVTEAFF.

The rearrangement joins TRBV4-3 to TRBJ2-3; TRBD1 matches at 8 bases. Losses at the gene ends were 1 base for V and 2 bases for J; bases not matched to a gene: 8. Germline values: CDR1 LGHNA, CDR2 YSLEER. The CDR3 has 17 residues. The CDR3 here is CASSQGRQGPYTDTQYF. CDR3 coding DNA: TGCGCCAGCAGCCAAGGTCGACAGGGGCCCTACACAGATACGCAGTATTTT.

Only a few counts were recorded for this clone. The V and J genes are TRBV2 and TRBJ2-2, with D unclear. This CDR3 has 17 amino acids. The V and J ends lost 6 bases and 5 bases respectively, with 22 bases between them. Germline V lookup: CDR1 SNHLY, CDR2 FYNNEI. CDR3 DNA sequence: TGTGCCAGCAGCGTACCCCCTCTAGTATTCAAAACCGGGGAGCTGTTTTTT. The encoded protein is CASSVPPLVFKTGELFF.

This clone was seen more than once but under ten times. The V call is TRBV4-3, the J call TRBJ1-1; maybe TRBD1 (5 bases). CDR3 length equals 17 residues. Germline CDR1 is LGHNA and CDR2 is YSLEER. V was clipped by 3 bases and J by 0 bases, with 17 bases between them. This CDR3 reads CASSQIRDSGMNTEAFF. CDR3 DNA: TGCGCCAGCAGCCAGATCCGGGACTCTGGTATGAACACTGAAGCTTTCTTT.

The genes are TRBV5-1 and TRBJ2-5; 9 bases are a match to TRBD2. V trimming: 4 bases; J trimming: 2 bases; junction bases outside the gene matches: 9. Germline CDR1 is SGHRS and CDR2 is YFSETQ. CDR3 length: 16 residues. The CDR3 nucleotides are TGCGCCAGCAGCCGGGCGTCCGCGGGGGGGCAAGAGACCCAGTACTTC. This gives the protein CASSRASAGGQETQYF. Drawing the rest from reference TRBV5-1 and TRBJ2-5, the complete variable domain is KAGVTQTPRYLIKTRGQQVTLSCSPISGHRSVSWYQQTPGQGLQFLFEYFSETQRNKGNFPGRFSGRQFSNSRSEMNVSTLELGDSALYLCASSRASAGGQETQYFGPGTRLLVL.

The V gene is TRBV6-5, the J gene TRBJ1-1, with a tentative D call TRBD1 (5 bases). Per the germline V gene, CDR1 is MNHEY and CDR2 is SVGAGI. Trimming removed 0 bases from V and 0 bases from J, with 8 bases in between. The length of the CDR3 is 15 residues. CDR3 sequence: CASSYSGAMNTEAFF. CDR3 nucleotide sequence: TGTGCCAGCAGTTACTCTGGGGCTATGAACACTGAAGCTTTCTTT.

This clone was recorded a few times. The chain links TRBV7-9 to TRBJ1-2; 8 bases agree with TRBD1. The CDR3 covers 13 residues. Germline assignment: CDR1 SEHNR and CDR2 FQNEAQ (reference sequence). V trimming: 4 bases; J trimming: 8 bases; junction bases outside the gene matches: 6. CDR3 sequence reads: CASSSAAGGGYTF. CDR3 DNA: TGTGCCAGCAGCTCCGCCGCAGGGGGCGGCTACACCTTC.

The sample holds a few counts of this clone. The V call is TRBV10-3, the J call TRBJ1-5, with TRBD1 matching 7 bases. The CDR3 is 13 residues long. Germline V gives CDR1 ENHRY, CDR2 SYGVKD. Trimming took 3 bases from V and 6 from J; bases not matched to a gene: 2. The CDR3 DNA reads TGTGCCATCAGTGACGACAGGGCTCAGCCCCAGCATTTT. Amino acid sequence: CAISDDRAQPQHF.

CDR3 bases: TGTGCCAGCACTAGACAAAGCGGGGGAGAGACCCAGTACTTC. Translated: CASTRQSGGETQYF. This chain joins TRBV2 and TRBJ2-5, with TRBD2 matching 8 bases. V lost 7 bases to trimming and J lost 4 bases; unmatched junction nucleotides: 8. The V gene's germline CDR1 is SNHLY and CDR2 FYNNEI. The CDR3 consists of 14 residues.

CDR3 bases: TGTGCCAGTAGTATAGATCTTGGAGGGACAGGGCCCCACGAGCAGTACTTC. Protein product: CASSIDLGGTGPHEQYF. The chain is built from TRBV19 and TRBJ2-7; 9 bases fit TRBD1. Unmatched junction bases numbered 11, after V lost 0 bases and J lost 5 bases. The CDR3 runs 17 residues. Germline V gene sequence: CDR1 LNHDA, CDR2 SQIVND (reference sequence).

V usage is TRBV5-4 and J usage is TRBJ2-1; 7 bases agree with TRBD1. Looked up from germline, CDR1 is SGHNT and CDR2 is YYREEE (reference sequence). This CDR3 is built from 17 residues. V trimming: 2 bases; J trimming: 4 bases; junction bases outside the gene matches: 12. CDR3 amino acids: CASSLGGRGPIYNEQFF. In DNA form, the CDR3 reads TGTGCCAGCAGCTTAGGGGGCAGGGGACCAATTTACAATGAGCAGTTCTTC.

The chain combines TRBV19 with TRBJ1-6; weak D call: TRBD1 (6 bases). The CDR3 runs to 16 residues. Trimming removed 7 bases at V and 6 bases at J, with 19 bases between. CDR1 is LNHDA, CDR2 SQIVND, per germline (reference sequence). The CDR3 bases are TGTGCCAGTACTACCACAGGCGGGGGCGTTAATTCACCCCTCCACTTT. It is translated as CASTTTGGGVNSPLHF.